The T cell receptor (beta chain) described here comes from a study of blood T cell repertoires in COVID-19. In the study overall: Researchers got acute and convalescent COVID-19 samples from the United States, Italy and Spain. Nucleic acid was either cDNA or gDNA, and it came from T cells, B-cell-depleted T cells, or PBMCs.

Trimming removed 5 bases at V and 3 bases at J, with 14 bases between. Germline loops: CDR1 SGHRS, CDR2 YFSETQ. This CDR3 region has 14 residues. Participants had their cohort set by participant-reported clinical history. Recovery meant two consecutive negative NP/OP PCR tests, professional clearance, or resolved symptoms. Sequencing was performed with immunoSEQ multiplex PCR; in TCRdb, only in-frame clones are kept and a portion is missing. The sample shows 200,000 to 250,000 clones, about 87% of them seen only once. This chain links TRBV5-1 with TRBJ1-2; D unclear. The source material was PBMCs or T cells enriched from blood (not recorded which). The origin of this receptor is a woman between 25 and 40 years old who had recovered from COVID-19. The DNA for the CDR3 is TGCGCCAGCAGGCTTGGAGTCTCAGACTATGGCTACACCTTC. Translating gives CASRLGVSDYGYTF.